The rows below give T cell receptor beta chains drawn from one sample of a study of cytomegalovirus exposure and HLA in healthy donors. Generated by immunoSEQ multiplex PCR, the TCRdb table keeps only in-frame clones and is missing some. The top ten clones hold about 3.8% of a sample with some 86,000 clones, under 95% of them seen once. Sequencing was carried out using PBMCs. These receptors all come from a woman in her twenties or thirties in good health and CMV-seronegative. Both conserved end residues are part of each CDR3. Each record gives: CDR3 protein, clone size, V gene. The listing skips clone size in some rows; elsewhere it reads once, few, many or a size class.

cdr3_aa: CASSQLTGLDEKLFF
clone_size: -
v_call: TRBV4-3

cdr3_aa: CARGLTSTDTQYF
clone_size: -
v_call: TRBV30

cdr3_aa: CASSPGTGHQPQHF
clone_size: -
v_call: TRBV28

cdr3_aa: CASSIRAGVGGNEQFF
clone_size: -
v_call: TRBV19

cdr3_aa: CASSWTSEQFF
clone_size: -
v_call: TRBV5-1

cdr3_aa: CASSEGPGTGGYGYTF
clone_size: -
v_call: TRBV6-1

cdr3_aa: CASSYSGVQEGGYTF
clone_size: -
v_call: TRBV6-5

cdr3_aa: CASSKGSGEDGYTF
clone_size: -
v_call: TRBV21-1

cdr3_aa: CASSLDRAEAFF
clone_size: -
v_call: TRBV7-2

cdr3_aa: CASGLAGGNTQYF
clone_size: -
v_call: TRBV11-2

cdr3_aa: CASSPPASASSYEQYF
clone_size: -
v_call: TRBV18

cdr3_aa: CASSPRPGGELFF
clone_size: -
v_call: TRBV13

cdr3_aa: CASSLSPGTGVIHSPLHF
clone_size: few
v_call: TRBV27

cdr3_aa: CASSRHSGNTIYF
clone_size: -
v_call: TRBV7-9

cdr3_aa: CASNIPGRSYEQYF
clone_size: -
v_call: TRBV28

cdr3_aa: CASSGGATNEKLFF
clone_size: -
v_call: TRBV2

cdr3_aa: CASSLLRGIAKNIQYF
clone_size: -
v_call: TRBV11-2

cdr3_aa: CASSVEEGQPQHF
clone_size: few
v_call: TRBV7-9

cdr3_aa: CASSVGQVGTEAFF
clone_size: -
v_call: TRBV5-1

cdr3_aa: CASKPGLQNTEAFF
clone_size: -
v_call: TRBV28

cdr3_aa: CASSESQTAWDQPQHF
clone_size: -
v_call: TRBV2

cdr3_aa: CASSYSGTAYEQYF
clone_size: few
v_call: TRBV6-5

cdr3_aa: CASSSLTGNTEAFF
clone_size: -
v_call: TRBV5-5

cdr3_aa: CASSPGLAGGSYTQYF
clone_size: -
v_call: TRBV5-6